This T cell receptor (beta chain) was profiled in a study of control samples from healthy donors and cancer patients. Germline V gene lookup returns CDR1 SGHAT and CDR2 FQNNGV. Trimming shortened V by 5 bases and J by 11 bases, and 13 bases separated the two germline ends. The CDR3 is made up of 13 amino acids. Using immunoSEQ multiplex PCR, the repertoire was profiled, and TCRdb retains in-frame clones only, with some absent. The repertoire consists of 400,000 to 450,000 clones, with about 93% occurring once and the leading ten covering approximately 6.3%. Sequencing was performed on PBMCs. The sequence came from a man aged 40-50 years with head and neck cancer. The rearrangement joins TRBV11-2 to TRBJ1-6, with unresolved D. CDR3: CASSQDGLTPLHF. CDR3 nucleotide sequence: TGTGCCAGCAGCCAAGACGGACTTACACCCCTCCACTTT.